This TCR beta chain came from a study of OX40 agonist ivuxolimab in advanced cancers. Whole-study context: Prior anti-PD-1, anti-PD-L1 or anti-CTLA-4 therapy did not bar entry, and more than 35% had some.

Baseline, cycle 4 day 1, and cycle 7 day 1 were the blood sampling points. With regard to this clone: What it binds is unknown.

Findings of the study overall: Normalized T-cell clonal expansion was also low in a subset of nonresponders. CD8+ T cells (on average) carried more expanded clones than CD4+ T cells.

Sequencing used immunoSEQ multiplex PCR; TCRdb keeps in-frame clones, though not all of them. The table includes roughly 64,000 clones, around 87% detected once. The length of the CDR3 is 12 residues. The germline V gene encodes CDR1 GTSNPN and CDR2 SVGIG (reference sequence). Trimming took off 0 bases at V and 5 bases at J, with 8 bases between the two ends. The sample in question was CD4+ or CD8+ T cells sorted from blood, obtained in a trial of the OX40 agonist ivuxolimab. This TCR was sampled from an adult with an advanced solid tumor such as melanoma, head and neck, liver or kidney cancer. The chain joins TRBV30 to TRBJ2-7, with D possibly TRBD2 on 6 matching bases. The CDR3 coding sequence is TGTGCCTGGAGTGTTGGAGGGGACGAGCAGTACTTC. As protein: CAWSVGGDEQYF.